The rows below give T cell receptor beta chains drawn from one sample of a study of T and B cells in COVID-19 patients. TCRdb processed the multiplex PCR reads anew with MiXCR; each CDR3 protein has one entry. Of about 10,000 distinct CDR3 sequences in the sample, 25% to 30% were seen once. Sequenced material: blood. All receptors derive from a human donor who had recovered from COVID-19. The CDR3 runs from the conserved cysteine through the conserved F or W. D genes are given only for firm matches. Size values are once, few and many counts, or a class for expanded clones, and some rows have none.

d_gene: NA; v_gene: TRBV18; j_gene: TRBJ1-2; abundance: few; len: 13; CDR3aa: CASSPEPPWGYTF; CDR3nt: TGTGCCAGCTCACCTGAACCGCCTTGGGGCTACACCTTC
d_gene: TRBD1; v_gene: TRBV27; j_gene: TRBJ1-2; abundance: few; len: 15; CDR3aa: CASSLMTGTNYGYTF; CDR3nt: TGTGCCAGCAGCCTGATGACAGGGACTAACTATGGCTACACCTTC
d_gene: TRBD1; v_gene: TRBV14; j_gene: TRBJ2-5; abundance: NA; len: 16; CDR3aa: CASSQDGKGGRETQYF; CDR3nt: TGTGCCAGCAGCCAAGACGGTAAAGGGGGCAGGGAGACCCAGTACTTC
d_gene: TRBD1; v_gene: TRBV24-1; j_gene: TRBJ2-1; abundance: NA; len: 13; CDR3aa: CATSDTGVREQFF; CDR3nt: TGTGCCACCAGTGATACAGGGGTGAGAGAGCAGTTCTTC
d_gene: NA; v_gene: TRBV7-4; j_gene: TRBJ2-2; abundance: NA; len: 15; CDR3aa: CASSGVQRGTGELFF; CDR3nt: TGTGCCAGCAGCGGGGTCCAACGGGGGACCGGGGAGCTGTTTTTT
d_gene: TRBD2; v_gene: TRBV5-5; j_gene: TRBJ2-5; abundance: once; len: 16; CDR3aa: CASSQDTAGGGETQYF; CDR3nt: TGCGCCAGCAGCCAAGATACAGCGGGGGGAGGGGAGACCCAGTACTTC
d_gene: NA; v_gene: TRBV6-4; j_gene: TRBJ2-3; abundance: few; len: 13; CDR3aa: CASSISVADTQYF; CDR3nt: TGTGCCAGCAGCATAAGTGTTGCAGATACGCAGTATTTT
d_gene: NA; v_gene: TRBV6-2/TRBV6-3; j_gene: TRBJ1-5; abundance: few; len: 16; CDR3aa: CASSYYGTDGNQPQHF; CDR3nt: TGTGCCAGCAGTTACTATGGGACGGATGGCAATCAGCCCCAGCATTTT
d_gene: NA; v_gene: TRBV19; j_gene: TRBJ1-1; abundance: NA; len: 15; CDR3aa: CASSIVSAGNTEAFF; CDR3nt: TGTGCCAGTAGTATAGTCTCGGCCGGGAACACTGAAGCTTTCTTT
d_gene: TRBD2; v_gene: TRBV7-2; j_gene: TRBJ2-5; abundance: NA; len: 18; CDR3aa: CASSLEPRTSGRKETQYF; CDR3nt: TGTGCCAGCAGCTTAGAACCCCGGACTAGCGGACGTAAAGAGACCCAGTACTTC
d_gene: NA; v_gene: TRBV30; j_gene: TRBJ2-7; abundance: medium-sized; len: 13; CDR3aa: CAWSVEANYEQYF; CDR3nt: TGTGCCTGGAGTGTAGAGGCGAACTACGAGCAGTACTTC
d_gene: NA; v_gene: TRBV2; j_gene: TRBJ2-7; abundance: NA; len: 15; CDR3aa: CASSSFGTSAYEQYF; CDR3nt: TGTGCCAGCAGCTCCTTTGGGACTTCTGCCTACGAGCAGTACTTC
d_gene: TRBD2; v_gene: TRBV5-1; j_gene: TRBJ2-1; abundance: few; len: 16; CDR3aa: CASSPKTSGGYNEQFF; CDR3nt: TGCGCCAGCAGCCCGAAGACTAGCGGTGGATACAATGAGCAGTTCTTC
d_gene: TRBD1; v_gene: TRBV5-1; j_gene: TRBJ2-7; abundance: NA; len: 12; CDR3aa: CASSVQGYEQYF; CDR3nt: TGCGCCAGCAGCGTACAGGGGTACGAGCAGTACTTC
d_gene: NA; v_gene: TRBV12-5; j_gene: TRBJ1-1; abundance: NA; len: 15; CDR3aa: CASGLVRGGWVEAFF; CDR3nt: TGTGCTAGTGGTTTGGTACGGGGAGGGTGGGTTGAAGCTTTCTTT
d_gene: NA; v_gene: TRBV6-2/TRBV6-3; j_gene: TRBJ2-7; abundance: few; len: 12; CDR3aa: CASRTVSYEQYF; CDR3nt: TGTGCCAGCAGGACAGTTTCCTACGAGCAGTACTTC
d_gene: TRBD1; v_gene: TRBV5-5; j_gene: TRBJ2-3; abundance: NA; len: 15; CDR3aa: CASSYRDRVVDTQYF; CDR3nt: TGTGCCAGCAGCTACCGGGACAGGGTTGTAGATACGCAGTATTTT
d_gene: TRBD1; v_gene: TRBV29-1; j_gene: TRBJ2-1; abundance: NA; len: 15; CDR3aa: CSVRAGTGGNNEQFF; CDR3nt: TGCAGCGTTAGAGCCGGGACAGGGGGTAACAATGAGCAGTTCTTC
d_gene: NA; v_gene: TRBV10-3; j_gene: TRBJ2-5; abundance: NA; len: 13; CDR3aa: CAISKRGEETQYF; CDR3nt: TGTGCCATCAGTAAACGCGGGGAAGAGACCCAGTACTTC
d_gene: NA; v_gene: TRBV5-1; j_gene: TRBJ1-3; abundance: few; len: 16; CDR3aa: CASSLDLAKSGNTIYF; CDR3nt: TGCGCCAGCAGCTTGGATCTGGCGAAATCTGGAAACACCATATATTTT
d_gene: NA; v_gene: TRBV6-5; j_gene: TRBJ2-6; abundance: medium-sized; len: 16; CDR3aa: CASSYDSPSGANVLTF; CDR3nt: TGTGCCAGCAGTTACGACAGTCCCTCTGGGGCCAACGTCCTGACTTTC
d_gene: NA; v_gene: TRBV19; j_gene: TRBJ1-5; abundance: medium-sized; len: 15; CDR3aa: CASKLGGEGNQPQHF; CDR3nt: TGTGCCAGTAAGTTAGGAGGTGAGGGCAATCAGCCCCAGCATTTT
d_gene: NA; v_gene: TRBV30; j_gene: TRBJ1-5; abundance: few; len: 13; CDR3aa: CAWSGEGNQPQHF; CDR3nt: TGTGCCTGGAGTGGAGAGGGCAATCAGCCCCAGCATTTT
d_gene: NA; v_gene: TRBV18; j_gene: TRBJ1-2; abundance: few; len: 16; CDR3aa: CASSPLPVSGDYGYTF; CDR3nt: TGTGCCAGCTCACCCCTCCCAGTTTCAGGGGACTATGGCTACACCTTC
d_gene: NA; v_gene: TRBV30; j_gene: TRBJ2-3; abundance: medium-sized; len: 11; CDR3aa: CAWRRLDTQYF; CDR3nt: TGTGCCTGGAGAAGACTAGATACGCAGTATTTT
d_gene: TRBD2; v_gene: TRBV10-3; j_gene: TRBJ2-7; abundance: NA; len: 15; CDR3aa: CAISGPGLADYEQYF; CDR3nt: TGTGCCATCAGTGGACCGGGACTAGCGGACTACGAGCAGTACTTC
d_gene: NA; v_gene: TRBV5-5; j_gene: TRBJ1-5; abundance: many; len: 12; CDR3aa: CASSFGNQPQHF; CDR3nt: TGTGCCAGCAGCTTTGGCAATCAGCCCCAGCATTTT
d_gene: NA; v_gene: TRBV6-2/TRBV6-3; j_gene: TRBJ1-1; abundance: NA; len: 19; CDR3aa: CASSLARRGLLVENTEAFF; CDR3nt: TGTGCCAGCAGTTTAGCGCGAAGGGGTCTGCTCGTAGAGAACACTGAAGCTTTCTTT
d_gene: NA; v_gene: TRBV19; j_gene: TRBJ1-2; abundance: medium-sized; len: 14; CDR3aa: CASSIAGEVYGYTF; CDR3nt: TGTGCCAGTAGTATTGCAGGGGAGGTCTATGGCTACACCTTC
d_gene: NA; v_gene: TRBV12-3/TRBV12-4; j_gene: TRBJ1-2; abundance: NA; len: 12; CDR3aa: CASSFAEFLYTF; CDR3nt: TGTGCCAGCAGTTTTGCCGAGTTTCTTTACACCTTC
d_gene: NA; v_gene: TRBV19; j_gene: TRBJ2-3; abundance: medium-sized; len: 16; CDR3aa: CASSRGSSARTDTQYF; CDR3nt: TGTGCCAGTAGTAGAGGATCTAGCGCCCGCACAGATACGCAGTATTTT
d_gene: NA; v_gene: TRBV5-5; j_gene: TRBJ2-7; abundance: medium-sized; len: 13; CDR3aa: CASSLGAAYEQYF; CDR3nt: TGTGCCAGCAGCTTGGGGGCAGCCTACGAGCAGTACTTC
d_gene: NA; v_gene: TRBV29-1; j_gene: TRBJ1-1; abundance: NA; len: 12; CDR3aa: CSVGTGYTEAFF; CDR3nt: TGCAGCGTTGGGACGGGGTACACTGAAGCTTTCTTT
d_gene: NA; v_gene: TRBV19; j_gene: TRBJ2-4; abundance: medium-sized; len: 14; CDR3aa: CASNALGDGNIQYF; CDR3nt: TGTGCCAGTAACGCCTTAGGGGATGGAAACATTCAGTACTTC
d_gene: NA; v_gene: TRBV27; j_gene: TRBJ2-3; abundance: medium-sized; len: 12; CDR3aa: CASSQSTDTQYF; CDR3nt: TGTGCCAGCAGTCAAAGCACAGATACGCAGTATTTT
d_gene: NA; v_gene: TRBV27; j_gene: TRBJ2-7; abundance: NA; len: 16; CDR3aa: CASSPGLGDPSSEQYF; CDR3nt: TGTGCCAGCAGCCCCGGGCTGGGGGACCCAAGCAGCGAGCAGTACTTC
d_gene: NA; v_gene: TRBV10-3; j_gene: TRBJ2-2; abundance: NA; len: 10; CDR3aa: CAVLNGELFF; CDR3nt: TGTGCCGTATTAAACGGGGAGCTGTTTTTT
d_gene: NA; v_gene: TRBV5-1; j_gene: TRBJ2-1; abundance: NA; len: 15; CDR3aa: CASRPGGTSYNEQFF; CDR3nt: TGCGCCAGCCGGCCGGGCGGGACTTCCTACAATGAGCAGTTCTTC
d_gene: TRBD1; v_gene: TRBV6-5; j_gene: TRBJ1-5; abundance: NA; len: 14; CDR3aa: CASSDRVGNQPQHF; CDR3nt: TGTGCCAGCAGTGACAGGGTTGGCAATCAGCCCCAGCATTTT
d_gene: TRBD1; v_gene: TRBV6-2/TRBV6-3; j_gene: TRBJ1-2; abundance: few; len: 17; CDR3aa: CASSSGQGLTSNYGYTF; CDR3nt: TGTGCCAGCAGTTCGGGACAGGGGTTAACCTCTAACTATGGCTACACCTTC
d_gene: NA; v_gene: TRBV30; j_gene: TRBJ2-3; abundance: medium-sized; len: 13; CDR3aa: CAWSRRERDTQYF; CDR3nt: TGTGCCTGGAGTAGACGGGAACGGGATACGCAGTATTTT
d_gene: TRBD1; v_gene: TRBV20-1; j_gene: TRBJ2-3; abundance: once; len: 16; CDR3aa: CSAPQDRGPSTDTQYF; CDR3nt: TGCAGTGCCCCGCAGGACAGGGGGCCTAGCACAGATACGCAGTATTTT
d_gene: TRBD1; v_gene: TRBV6-1; j_gene: TRBJ2-2; abundance: few; len: 14; CDR3aa: CASSEQGAYGELFF; CDR3nt: TGTGCCAGCAGTGAGCAGGGGGCGTACGGGGAGCTGTTTTTT
d_gene: NA; v_gene: TRBV6-2/TRBV6-3; j_gene: TRBJ1-2; abundance: NA; len: 16; CDR3aa: CASSHKGEWRINGYTF; CDR3nt: TGTGCCAGCAGCCACAAGGGCGAGTGGAGGATTAACGGCTACACCTTC
d_gene: TRBD1; v_gene: TRBV11-1; j_gene: TRBJ1-1; abundance: NA; len: 14; CDR3aa: CASSTQGGNTEAFF; CDR3nt: TGTGCCAGCAGCACGCAGGGGGGGAACACTGAAGCTTTCTTT
d_gene: NA; v_gene: TRBV30; j_gene: TRBJ2-7; abundance: medium-sized; len: 11; CDR3aa: CAWRQDYEQYF; CDR3nt: TGTGCCTGGAGGCAGGACTACGAGCAGTACTTC
d_gene: TRBD1; v_gene: TRBV30; j_gene: TRBJ2-1; abundance: medium-sized; len: 15; CDR3aa: CAWSVRTGAYNEQFF; CDR3nt: TGTGCCTGGAGTGTACGGACAGGGGCCTACAATGAGCAGTTCTTC
d_gene: NA; v_gene: TRBV6-5; j_gene: TRBJ1-4; abundance: NA; len: 14; CDR3aa: CASRLIAGSEKLFF; CDR3nt: TGTGCCAGCAGACTCATCGCGGGGAGCGAAAAACTGTTTTTT
d_gene: NA; v_gene: TRBV19; j_gene: TRBJ1-5; abundance: NA; len: 15; CDR3aa: CASSILGVGNQPQHF; CDR3nt: TGTGCCAGTAGTATTCTGGGGGTGGGCAATCAGCCCCAGCATTTT
d_gene: NA; v_gene: TRBV29-1; j_gene: TRBJ1-3; abundance: medium-sized; len: 11; CDR3aa: CSVVTGDGIYF; CDR3nt: TGCAGCGTTGTTACGGGGGACGGCATATATTTT
d_gene: NA; v_gene: TRBV7-9; j_gene: TRBJ2-2; abundance: NA; len: 14; CDR3aa: CASSPQGLTGELFF; CDR3nt: TGTGCCAGCAGCCCTCAGGGCCTCACCGGGGAGCTGTTTTTT
d_gene: NA; v_gene: TRBV6-2/TRBV6-3; j_gene: TRBJ1-4; abundance: NA; len: 14; CDR3aa: CASSYGGVEEKLFF; CDR3nt: TGTGCCAGCAGTTATGGGGGCGTTGAAGAAAAACTGTTTTTT
d_gene: NA; v_gene: TRBV18; j_gene: TRBJ1-4; abundance: medium-sized; len: 15; CDR3aa: CASSRSPPTNEKLFF; CDR3nt: TGTGCCAGCTCACGTAGTCCGCCAACTAATGAAAAACTGTTTTTT
d_gene: TRBD2; v_gene: TRBV19; j_gene: TRBJ2-1; abundance: medium-sized; len: 16; CDR3aa: CASSRGLAGVANEQFF; CDR3nt: TGTGCCAGTAGTAGAGGACTAGCGGGAGTAGCCAATGAGCAGTTCTTC
d_gene: TRBD1; v_gene: TRBV19; j_gene: TRBJ2-6; abundance: medium-sized; len: 17; CDR3aa: CASSIYRGQTGANVLTF; CDR3nt: TGTGCCAGTAGTATATACAGGGGGCAAACTGGGGCCAACGTCCTGACTTTC
d_gene: NA; v_gene: TRBV27; j_gene: TRBJ1-5; abundance: NA; len: 14; CDR3aa: CASRAAYSNQPQHF; CDR3nt: TGTGCCAGCAGGGCTGCTTATAGCAATCAGCCCCAGCATTTT
d_gene: NA; v_gene: TRBV5-6; j_gene: TRBJ2-1; abundance: medium-sized; len: 17; CDR3aa: CASSTDGPEAAYNEQFF; CDR3nt: TGTGCCAGCAGCACGGACGGTCCCGAGGCCGCCTACAATGAGCAGTTCTTC
d_gene: NA; v_gene: TRBV7-2; j_gene: TRBJ2-1; abundance: NA; len: 13; CDR3aa: CASSLSGHNEQFF; CDR3nt: TGTGCCAGCAGCTTATCAGGGCACAATGAGCAGTTCTTC
d_gene: TRBD1; v_gene: TRBV5-1; j_gene: TRBJ1-1; abundance: once; len: 16; CDR3aa: CASSSDRGKRNTEAFF; CDR3nt: TGCGCCAGCAGCTCTGACAGGGGAAAAAGAAACACTGAAGCTTTCTTT
d_gene: NA; v_gene: TRBV19; j_gene: TRBJ1-5; abundance: NA; len: 15; CDR3aa: CASSIDRAYNPPQHF; CDR3nt: TGTGCCAGTAGTATAGATAGGGCTTACAATCCGCCCCAGCATTTT